This T cell receptor (beta chain) emerged from a study of cytomegalovirus exposure and HLA in healthy donors. Whole-study findings and limits: A later analysis found common viral pathogens apparently linked to several of the most significant clusters. TCR beta V segments were, for the most part, productive about 90% or about 30% of the time in an earlier analysis.

Donors showed nominal health when sampled, although they likely had unrecorded immune exposures. CDR1 LNHDA and CDR2 SQIVND come from the germline V gene (reference sequence). The CDR3 totals 16 residues. The trim removed 5 bases at V and 3 bases at J, leaving 9 bases unmatched. A multiplex PCR was run with 60 Vbeta primers and 13 Jbeta primers. Assay used: immunoSEQ multiplex PCR; TCRdb lists only in-frame clones, some missing. The sample has around 150,000 clones; around 74% are singletons. As to this clone: Its antigen is currently unknown.

Sequencing was carried out using PBMCs. This sequence originates from a young man in good health and CMV-seronegative. The V call is TRBV19, the J call TRBJ1-2, with 10 nucleotides matching TRBD1. CDR3 region: CASSDRDRGVYYGYTF. The CDR3 coding sequence is TGTGCCAGTAGTGACCGGGACAGGGGCGTTTACTATGGCTACACCTTC.